A selection of T cell receptor beta chains follows, all from one sample in a study of T cells in localized non-small cell lung cancer. Measured with immunoSEQ multiplex PCR; TCRdb has only the in-frame clones, and not every one. The sample includes over 20,000 clones, about 93% seen only once; the top ten take roughly 2.8%. The specimen comprised peripheral blood, sampled before any cancer treatment. These receptors were obtained from a woman between 40 and 69 years old with stage I lung adenocarcinoma. CDR3s include the opening cysteine and the closing phenylalanine or tryptophan.

V	J	CDR3
TRBV5-1	TRBJ2-2	CASSPGTGHTGELFF
TRBV7-9	TRBJ2-1	CASSLWLAESNEQFF
TRBV5-1	TRBJ1-4	CASRGQAATNEKLFF
TRBV7-7	TRBJ2-1	CASSPGLAGLNEQFF
TRBV27	TRBJ2-3	CASRRTSGRGGTDTQYF
TRBV5-1	TRBJ1-1	CASSRQGDTEAFF
TRBV19	TRBJ2-3	CASSADRAGADTQYF
TRBV4-1	TRBJ1-6	CASSRLRAQRASSYNSPLHF
TRBV7-3	TRBJ2-1	CASSLSAGGAYNEQFF
TRBV28	TRBJ2-2	CASIPGQATGELFF
TRBV4-1	TRBJ2-7	CASSPKREGYEQYF
TRBV18	TRBJ1-5	CASSRRESNQPQHF
TRBV7-3	TRBJ2-3	CASSSGLITDTQYF
TRBV2	TRBJ1-2	CASSELEVGIIGYTF
TRBV11-2	TRBJ2-7	CASSSSIAGGYYEQYF
TRBV27	TRBJ2-1	CASSFNNEQFF
TRBV7-2	TRBJ2-5	CASSGTGRIVKETQYF
TRBV7-9	TRBJ2-1	CASSSGALNEQFF
TRBV6-1	TRBJ2-1	CASFRAGGFYNEQFF
TRBV9	TRBJ2-1	CASSVYQSSYNEQFF
TRBV5-1	TRBJ2-5	CASSLGAGTGKETQYF
TRBV2	TRBJ1-1	CASAFEGGGTEAFF
TRBV7-9	TRBJ2-7	CASTGSYEQYF
TRBV29-1	TRBJ2-5	CSVTLAVQETQYF
TRBV7-9	TRBJ2-3	CANTGGSTDTQYF
TRBV20-1	TRBJ2-5	CSARLRETQYF
TRBV6-6	TRBJ1-5	CASSYSMSSNQPQHF
TRBV11-2	TRBJ2-4	CASSSRTSGEAKNIQYF
TRBV7-9	TRBJ2-7	CASTRYSGTETYEQYF
TRBV4-2	TRBJ1-2	CASSQHHKGQETNYGYTF
TRBV10-3	TRBJ2-1	CAISEGGGIQQFF
TRBV5-1	TRBJ2-5	CASRSQGAQETQYF
TRBV5-6	TRBJ2-1	CASSSPGLAGEQFF
TRBV9	TRBJ2-1	CASSATGYEQFF
TRBV18	TRBJ2-7	CASSPSGVEFEQYF
TRBV19	TRBJ2-1	CASSTRGSSYNEQFF
TRBV28	TRBJ2-1	CASTSGGSYNEQFF
TRBV9	TRBJ2-5	CASSVGLAGGIETQYF
TRBV7-7	TRBJ2-3	CASSGLGEGSKYF
TRBV18	TRBJ2-3	CASSPPETPRAQYF
TRBV5-6	TRBJ2-5	CASSPWGETQYF
TRBV5-1	TRBJ1-3	CASSQGSGNTIYF
TRBV15	TRBJ2-3	CATSRSGPFTDTQYF
TRBV6-6	TRBJ1-3	CATGRLGENTIYF
TRBV29-1	TRBJ2-3	CSSGLSDTQYF
TRBV4-1	TRBJ1-6	CASRPAGTASYNSPLHF
TRBV7-9	TRBJ2-5	CASSSSSGSGGTQYF
TRBV28	TRBJ2-1	CASSSPRFHNEQFF
TRBV18	TRBJ2-1	CASSGVAGNNEQFF
TRBV7-2	TRBJ2-5	CASSLIPPIGQTNQETQYF
TRBV28	TRBJ2-5	CASSLSLATGATERQETQYF
TRBV5-1	TRBJ2-7	CASSSLRALSSYEQYF
TRBV10-1	TRBJ2-3	CASSESFLGPTSTDTQYF
TRBV5-1	NA	CASSEDGTGGYEQYF
TRBV7-8	TRBJ1-5	CASSLEDSYEGPQHF
TRBV21-1	TRBJ1-3	CASTGACSGNTIYF
TRBV4-1	TRBJ1-2	CASSPPSGFQGYTF
TRBV19	TRBJ1-2	CASSIDYASGYTF
TRBV19	TRBJ1-5	CASTSGQGNQPQHF
TRBV6-6	TRBJ1-4	CASRRGRGSTNEKLFF